Included here is one TCR beta chain sequence, with context. Its matching antigen is unknown. Other DNA sequences in the same sample also yield this CDR3. The PCR used 60 Vbeta and 13 Jbeta primers. Profiling relied on immunoSEQ multiplex PCR, and the TCRdb table lists in-frame clones only, not all of them. Of about 170,000 clones in the sample, 84% were seen once. The trim removed 1 base at V and 6 bases at J, leaving 6 bases unmatched. The germline gives CDR1 SGDLS, CDR2 YYNGEE. The CDR3 consists of 14 residues. The data were obtained in a study of cytomegalovirus exposure and HLA in healthy donors. Study-wide context: Earlier findings included nearly 120 million unique TCR beta sequences obtained from about 180 million T cells.

Notes on the study in general: In a later analysis, TCR beta V- and J-gene trimming was associated with a missense DCLRE1C variant. A prior analysis recorded that most TCR beta V segments were productive about 87% or about 30% of the time.

Sequencing input: PBMCs. The clonotype comes from a girl between 5 and 17 years old in good health and CMV-seropositive. The chain has TRBV9 and TRBJ1-2, with 7 bases identical to TRBD1. The CDR3 DNA sequence: TGTGCCAGCAGCGTATCGGCAGGGGGAAATGGCTACACCTTC. This codes for CASSVSAGGNGYTF. Full variable domain (outside the CDR3, taken from reference TRBV9 and TRBJ1-2): DSGVTQTPKHLITATGQRVTLRCSPRSGDLSVYWYQQSLDQGLQFLIQYYNGEERAKGNILERFSAQQFPDLHSELNLSSLELGDSALYFCASSVSAGGNGYTFGSGTRLTVV.